One and the same sample provided the 21 T cell receptor beta chains below, sequenced in a study of cytomegalovirus exposure and HLA in healthy donors. Sequencing was performed with immunoSEQ multiplex PCR; in TCRdb, only in-frame clones are kept and a portion is missing. This repertoire shows 240,000 or so clones, around 86% found once; its top ten account for around 1.2%. Sequences were obtained from PBMCs. Receptors originate from a young woman in good health and CMV-seropositive.

The chain uses TRBV7-6 and TRBJ2-1; 9 bases map to TRBD1. Germline V gene data show CDR1 as SGHVS and CDR2 as FNYEAQ. V lost 4 bases to trimming and J lost 10 bases; unmatched junction nucleotides: 5. This CDR3 contains 13 residues. In nucleotides, the CDR3 is TGTGCCAGCAGCTCAGGGACAGGGAACGAGCAGTTCTTC. Amino acid sequence: CASSSGTGNEQFF.

The genes are TRBV5-1 and TRBJ2-2; the match to TRBD1 covers 9 bases. CDR3 size: 15 residues. With V trimmed by 2 bases and J by 3 bases, 2 bases remained unmatched. CDR1 and CDR2 from the germline V gene are SGHRS and YFSETQ. The CDR3 region has the DNA TGCGCCAGCAGCTTACAGGGGGCGGACACCGGGGAGCTGTTTTTT. Protein sequence: CASSLQGADTGELFF.

This chain connects TRBV7-2 to TRBJ2-5, with 7 positions matching TRBD2. The CDR3 is 13 residues long. Trimming at V came to 2 bases and at J to 7 bases, leaving 4 bases not matched to a gene. Germline values: CDR1 SGHTA, CDR2 FQGNSA. This CDR3 is CASSLTSAGTQYF. CDR3 in DNA: TGTGCCAGCAGCTTAACTAGCGCGGGGACCCAGTACTTC.

The rearrangement links TRBV6-4 to TRBJ2-7; 9 bases match TRBD1. Germline values: CDR1 MRHNA, CDR2 SNTAGT. CDR3 length equals 16 residues. The V gene end was trimmed by 6 bases and the J gene end by 6 bases; junction bases not matched to a gene: 15. CDR3 sequence: CASRADSGTGILEQYF. The CDR3 DNA reads TGTGCCAGCAGAGCCGATTCCGGGACAGGGATTCTCGAGCAGTACTTC.

The V gene is TRBV7-9, the J gene TRBJ1-4; 7 nucleotides align to TRBD1. Germline V gene lookup returns CDR1 SEHNR and CDR2 FQNEAQ (reference sequence). The V and J ends lost 4 bases and 6 bases, in that order; junction bases with no gene match: 5. This CDR3 has 14 residues. CDR3 coding DNA: TGTGCCAGCAGCTCAAGGACAGGCTATGAAAAACTGTTTTTT. Translating gives CASSSRTGYEKLFF.

The chain employs TRBV9 and TRBJ2-2; D is possibly TRBD1 (5 bases). Germline CDR1 reads SGDLS; CDR2 reads YYNGEE. CDR3 size: 15 residues. Trimming took off 0 bases at V and 4 bases at J, with 10 bases between the two ends. DNA for the CDR3: TGTGCCAGCAGCGTAGAGCCTCAGGGCACCGGGGAGCTGTTTTTT. This sequence encodes CASSVEPQGTGELFF.

The rearrangement joins TRBV30 to TRBJ2-5, with 9 bases aligning to TRBD1. J lost 4 bases, V lost 0 bases, and 6 bases had no gene match. CDR3 length equals 15 residues. Germline CDR1 and CDR2: GTSNPN and SVGIG (reference sequence). The DNA of the CDR3 is TGTGCCTGGAGTGTCCGGGACAGGGTAGCAGAGACCCAGTACTTC. It is translated as CAWSVRDRVAETQYF.

J is TRBJ1-2 and V is TRBV2, with TRBD1 matching 7 bases. This CDR3 is 14 amino acids long. V shed 5 bases, J shed 2 bases, and the junction held 5 bases outside the gene matches. The germline V gene encodes CDR1 SNHLY and CDR2 FYNNEI. The CDR3 sequence is CASSPDRENYGYTF. CDR3 coding DNA: TGTGCCAGCAGTCCCGACAGGGAGAACTATGGCTACACCTTC.

This rearrangement joins TRBV5-1 to TRBJ2-3; D may be TRBD1 (6 bases). In germline, CDR1 is SGHRS, CDR2 YFSETQ. V dropped 4 bases and J dropped 2 bases, with 14 bases sitting between them. This CDR3 spans 15 amino acids. The CDR3 DNA sequence: TGCGCCAGCAGCACCTACAGGGTAGACACAGATACGCAGTATTTT. Its protein product is CASSTYRVDTDTQYF.

V gene TRBV6-5 combines with J gene TRBJ2-7, with a tentative D call TRBD2 (5 bases). V lost 4 bases and J lost 0, with 13 bases in between. The CDR3 runs 15 residues. Germline CDR1 MNHEY, CDR2 SVGAGI. CDR3: CASSSPGSSSYEQYF. The CDR3, as DNA: TGTGCCAGCAGTTCGCCGGGATCAAGCTCCTACGAGCAGTACTTC.

As for this clone: The same CDR3 arises from other DNA sequences in this sample as well. V gene TRBV5-1 combines with J gene TRBJ2-7; D unclear. Germline CDR1 is SGHRS and CDR2 is YFSETQ. The CDR3 is 11 residues long. V was trimmed by 0 bases and J by 6 bases, leaving 4 bases between them. The CDR3 region has the DNA TGCGCCAGCAGCTTGGCCGGCGAGCAGTACTTC. Translating it yields CASSLAGEQYF.

The CDR3 spells CASSQDTGTYEQYF. DNA for the CDR3: TGCGCCAGCAGCCAAGACACAGGGACCTACGAGCAGTACTTC. J is TRBJ2-7 and V is TRBV4-1; D is perhaps TRBD1 (6 bases). Germline values: CDR1 MGHRA, CDR2 YSYEKL. This CDR3 region has 14 residues. The germline V and J ends were trimmed by 0 bases and 2 bases, with 8 bases remaining between them.

V and J are TRBV29-1 and TRBJ1-1; D remains ambiguous. Between the trimmed V and J ends, which lost 2 bases and 5 bases, there was a span of 12 bases. Looked up from germline, CDR1 is SQVTM and CDR2 is ANQGSEA. CDR3 length: 13 amino acids. CDR3 loop: CSVESRDRTEAFF. As DNA, the CDR3 is TGCAGCGTTGAATCGAGGGATAGGACTGAAGCTTTCTTT.

There are a few counts of this clone. V is TRBV7-8 and J is TRBJ2-3, with 11 nucleotides matching TRBD2. V trimming: 5 bases; J trimming: 14 bases; junction bases outside the gene matches: 9. The CDR3 consists of 13 residues. Germline CDR1 is SGHVS and CDR2 is FQNEAQ. CDR3 in DNA: TGTGCCAGCAGCCCTAAGACTAGCGGGATGATGTATTTT. This translates into CASSPKTSGMMYF.

This chain connects TRBV10-3 to TRBJ2-3; 9 positions match TRBD2. Germline trimming cut 10 bases from V and 2 bases from J; bases unmatched to any gene: 10. CDR1 ENHRY and CDR2 SYGVKD come from the germline V gene. The CDR3 runs to 15 residues. In DNA, the CDR3 is TGTGCCACCAAGAGACTAGCGGAGCCCACAGATACGCAGTATTTT. Translation gives CATKRLAEPTDTQYF.

V gene TRBV5-1 combines with J gene TRBJ1-3; no clear D gene. Germline V gene sequence: CDR1 SGHRS, CDR2 YFSETQ. V lost 1 base and J lost 2, with 10 bases in between. The CDR3 is 15 amino acids. The CDR3 is CASSLSGVTGNTIYF. In nucleotides, the CDR3 is TGCGCCAGCAGCTTGTCAGGCGTAACTGGAAACACCATATATTTT. Drawing the rest from reference TRBV5-1 and TRBJ1-3, the complete variable domain is KAGVTQTPRYLIKTRGQQVTLSCSPISGHRSVSWYQQTPGQGLQFLFEYFSETQRNKGNFPGRFSGRQFSNSRSEMNVSTLELGDSALYLCASSLSGVTGNTIYFGEGSWLTVV.

V is TRBV28 and J is TRBJ1-2; 9 nucleotides line up with TRBD1. The ends lost 6 bases at V and 13 bases at J; junction bases unmatched: 15. The CDR3 spans 14 residues. CDR1 and CDR2 (germline): MDHEN, SYDVKM. CDR3 amino acids: CASSLYSRDRDATF. In DNA form, the CDR3 reads TGTGCCAGCAGCCTATACAGCCGGGACAGGGATGCCACCTTC.

The chain recombines TRBV28 with TRBJ1-5, with D possibly being TRBD1 (5 bases). The CDR3 is 12 amino acids. The V gene lost 4 bases and the J gene lost 9 bases, with 10 bases spanning the gap. Looked up from germline, CDR1 is MDHEN and CDR2 is SYDVKM. Written as DNA, the CDR3 is TGTGCCAGCAGTTGGGGGGGGATGCCCCAGCATTTT. Translating gives CASSWGGMPQHF.

The chain combines TRBV30 with TRBJ1-3, with a possible D match to TRBD1 (5 bases). The ends were cut back, 3 bases at V and 7 bases at J, with 10 bases in the middle. The CDR3 is 12 residues long. Germline V CDR1 and CDR2: GTSNPN, SVGIG (reference sequence). The CDR3 here is CAWSGGRNTIYF. CDR3 nucleotide sequence: TGTGCCTGGAGCGGGGGAAGGAACACCATATATTTT.

The V call is TRBV29-1, the J call TRBJ2-4; possibly TRBD1 for D (6 bases). This CDR3 is 14 amino acids long. Between the trimmed V and J ends, which lost 4 bases and 0 bases, there was a span of 10 bases. CDR1 is SQVTM and CDR2 is ANQGSEA in the germline V gene. CDR3 nucleotide sequence: TGCAGCGTTGTGGGACATCTAGCCAAAAACATTCAGTACTTC. This sequence encodes CSVVGHLAKNIQYF. Full variable domain (remainder filled in from reference TRBV29-1 and TRBJ2-4): SAVISQKPSRDICQRGTSLTIQCQVDSQVTMMFWYRQQPGQSLTLIATANQGSEATYESGFVIDKFPISRPNLTFSTLTVSNMSPEDSSIYLCSVVGHLAKNIQYFGAGTRLSVL.

The chain couples TRBV1 to TRBJ1-2; TRBD1, the table's D call, lacks a check against the DNA. TRBV1 is noted as a pseudogene. CDR3 length equals 16 residues. CDR3 nucleotide sequence: TGCACCAGCAGCCAAGATAGGCAGGGTGGAGTCTATGGCTACACCTTC. It is translated as CTSSQDRQGGVYGYTF.